The 24 T cell receptor beta chains listed next were all sequenced from one sample in a study of T cell changes during pregnancy in multiple sclerosis. Sequencing was performed with immunoSEQ multiplex PCR; in TCRdb, only in-frame clones are kept and a portion is missing. Altogether about 100,000 clones are present, more than 85% being singletons, with the ten largest covering over 3%. Sequences were derived from peripheral blood, sampled in the second trimester of pregnancy. These receptors all come from a female donor with multiple sclerosis, enrolled in a pregnancy study.

The J gene is TRBJ2-6, the V gene TRBV21-1; the table's D call TRBD1 went unverified against the DNA. TRBV21-1 is deemed a pseudogene. The CDR3 length is 17 residues. The CDR3 region has the DNA TGTGCCACCCCTGAGGACAGGGATTCTTCTGGGGCCAACGTCCTGACTTTC. This codes for CATPEDRDSSGANVLTF.

The rearrangement joins TRBV2 to TRBJ2-6; the match to TRBD1 covers 7 bases. The CDR3 spans 18 residues. CDR1 SNHLY and CDR2 FYNNEI come from the germline V gene. J lost 0 bases, V lost 1 base, and 6 bases had no gene match. CDR3 region: CASSEGAGGVSGANVLTF. CDR3 DNA sequence: TGTGCCAGCAGTGAAGGTGCAGGGGGAGTCTCTGGGGCCAACGTCCTGACTTTC.

This clone was detected only once. The V and J genes are TRBV2 and TRBJ1-2, with a tentative D call TRBD1 (6 bases). V lost 10 bases and J 4 bases, leaving 13 bases between the germline ends. The CDR3 is 12 residues long. The germline V gene has CDR1 SNHLY and CDR2 FYNNEI. CDR3 nucleotides: TGTGCCACCACAGACAGGAGCTATGGCTACACCTTC. Amino acid sequence: CATTDRSYGYTF. The entire variable domain, with the rest obtained from reference TRBV2 and TRBJ1-2, is as follows: EPEVTQTPSHQVTQMGQEVILRCVPISNHLYFYWYRQILGQKVEFLVSFYNNEISEKSEIFDDQFSVERPDGSNFTLKIRSTKLEDSAMYFCATTDRSYGYTFGSGTRLTVV.

The chain joins TRBV28 to TRBJ2-1; D remains unclear. Looked up from germline, CDR1 is MDHEN and CDR2 is SYDVKM. V was shortened by 6 bases and J by 4 bases, with 10 bases between the two germline ends. The CDR3 spans 13 residues. In DNA, the CDR3 is TGTGCCAGCAGGGGCAGAAGTTACAATGAGCAGTTCTTC. Its translation is CASRGRSYNEQFF.

The chain links TRBV19 to TRBJ1-5; perhaps TRBD1 as D (5 bases). The CDR3 loop spans 15 amino acids. Germline V gene data show CDR1 as LNHDA and CDR2 as SQIVND (reference sequence). The V gene lost 5 bases and the J gene lost 6 bases, with 17 bases spanning the gap. The CDR3 protein is CASSSGGRSSQPQHF. The CDR3 nucleotides are TGTGCCAGTAGTTCCGGGGGTAGGTCCAGTCAGCCCCAGCATTTT.

V and J are TRBV6-1 and TRBJ2-3, with TRBD2 matching 13 bases. The V and J ends lost 4 bases and 0 bases, in that order; junction bases with no gene match: 10. CDR3 size: 19 residues. The V gene's germline CDR1 is MNHNS and CDR2 SASEGT. In DNA, the CDR3 is TGTGCCAGCAGTGCACGGGGACTAGCGGGACCTAAGAGCACAGATACGCAGTATTTT. It is translated as CASSARGLAGPKSTDTQYF.

The gene calls are TRBV6-5 and TRBJ2-1, with D possibly being TRBD1 (6 bases). The CDR3 has 11 amino acids. The V gene's germline CDR1 is MNHEY and CDR2 SVGAGI. Deletions cut 6 bases from V and 10 bases from J, with 10 bases between. This CDR3 is CASRQDREQFF. CDR3 nucleotides: TGTGCCAGCAGGCAGGACAGAGAGCAGTTCTTC.

This rearrangement joins TRBV30 to TRBJ1-3, with D hard to call. CDR3 length equals 12 residues. Looked up from germline, CDR1 is GTSNPN and CDR2 is SVGIG (reference sequence). Trimming stripped 4 bases from V and 7 bases from J, with 11 bases between. CDR3 bases: TGTGCCTGGAATTCCCGCGGGAACACCATATATTTT. Its translation is CAWNSRGNTIYF.

The rearrangement links TRBV28 to TRBJ2-7, with a tentative D call TRBD2 (6 bases). The germline V gene has CDR1 MDHEN and CDR2 SYDVKM. The V end lost 8 bases, the J end lost 6 bases, and 14 bases lay between the germline ends. The CDR3 runs to 12 residues. The CDR3 nucleotides read TGTGCCAGCCGGGACTCCCTTGGCGAGCAGTACTTC. This encodes CASRDSLGEQYF.

The V and J genes are TRBV28 and TRBJ1-4; 9 bases match TRBD1. Germline V CDR1 and CDR2: MDHEN, SYDVKM. The CDR3 is 14 amino acids. V dropped 6 bases and J dropped 8; count of bases not matched to a gene: 7. The CDR3 is CASSADRGWEKLFF. CDR3 in DNA: TGTGCCAGCAGCGCGGACAGGGGCTGGGAAAAACTGTTTTTT.

The chain links TRBV10-2 to TRBJ2-2; 13 nucleotides align to TRBD2. The V segment lost 6 bases and the J segment 4 bases; nucleotides outside the gene matches: 5. There are 16 residues in the CDR3. The germline V gene encodes CDR1 WSHSY and CDR2 SAAADI. The CDR3 is CASSSRTSGSTGELFF. CDR3 DNA: TGCGCCAGCAGCTCCAGGACTAGCGGGAGCACCGGGGAGCTGTTTTTT.

The CDR3 spells CASSLLAGRTGELFF. The CDR3 DNA reads TGCGCCAGCAGCTTACTAGCGGGCCGTACCGGGGAGCTGTTTTTT. The rearrangement joins TRBV5-1 to TRBJ2-2; 9 bases fit TRBD2. Trimming took 2 bases from V and 5 from J; bases not matched to a gene: 4. Germline CDR1 and CDR2: SGHRS and YFSETQ. There are 15 residues in the CDR3.

The J gene is TRBJ2-1, the V gene TRBV4-3; 10 bases map to TRBD2. With 0 bases clipped from V and 0 bases from J, the junction kept 8 bases outside the gene matches. Germline V CDR1 and CDR2: LGHNA, YSLEER. The CDR3 runs to 19 residues. Here the CDR3 DNA reads TGCGCCAGCAGCCAAGACCCTAGCGGGGGCAAGTTCTCCTACAATGAGCAGTTCTTC. Translated, it gives CASSQDPSGGKFSYNEQFF.

This clone has only one observation. V is TRBV4-2 and J is TRBJ2-5; D is possibly TRBD1 (5 bases). V dropped 1 base and J dropped 2 bases, with 8 bases sitting between them. The CDR3 has 14 amino acids. Germline values: CDR1 LGHNA, CDR2 YNFKEQ. The CDR3 protein is CASSQATAQETQYF. Written as DNA, the CDR3 is TGTGCCAGCAGCCAAGCGACAGCTCAAGAGACCCAGTACTTC.

The gene calls are TRBV14 and TRBJ2-1; 15 nucleotides agree with TRBD2. This CDR3 is 16 amino acids long. Germline-derived CDR1 and CDR2 are SGHDN and FVKESK. The ends lost 6 bases at V and 10 bases at J; junction bases unmatched: 10. In DNA, the CDR3 is TGTGCCAGCAGTTTGCTGGGACTAGCGGGAGGTGGGGAGCAGTTCTTC. Its protein product is CASSLLGLAGGGEQFF.

The V and J genes are TRBV4-1 and TRBJ2-3; tentative D call: TRBD2 (6 bases). The CDR3 is 17 residues long. Deletions cut 1 base from V and 5 bases from J, with 19 bases between. The V gene's germline CDR1 is MGHRA and CDR2 YSYEKL. CDR3 region: CASSQGLLLGGGDTQYF. For the CDR3, the DNA is TGCGCCAGCAGCCAAGGTCTGCTGCTGGGGGGTGGAGATACGCAGTATTTT.

The V call is TRBV12-5, the J call TRBJ2-1; TRBD2 agrees at 8 bases. Per germline, CDR1 LGHNT and CDR2 FRNRAP. Losses at the gene ends were 0 bases for V and 5 bases for J; bases not matched to a gene: 6. The CDR3 consists of 16 residues. CDR3 nucleotide sequence: TGTGCTAGTGGTTTGGTCTTGGGACTAGATAACAATGAGCAGTTCTTC. This translates into CASGLVLGLDNNEQFF.

A single count supports this clone. This chain connects TRBV15 to TRBJ2-1, with 10 bases fitting TRBD2. With V trimmed by 0 bases and J by 8 bases, 10 bases remained unmatched. The CDR3 sequence is 17 residues long. The V gene's germline CDR1 is LNHNV and CDR2 YYDKDF (reference sequence). CDR3 residues: CATSRDLPSGSRHEQFF. CDR3 coding DNA: TGTGCCACCAGCAGAGATTTGCCTAGCGGGAGTCGCCATGAGCAGTTCTTC.

The rearrangement links TRBV29-1 to TRBJ2-3, with TRBD2 identical over 12 bases. J gave up 0 bases and V 3 bases, and 13 bases lay outside the gene matches. In germline, CDR1 is SQVTM, CDR2 ANQGSEA. The CDR3 runs 19 residues. CDR3 coding DNA: TGCAGCGTTGAGTGGGCTAGCGGGAGGGTCCCGTCGAGCACAGATACGCAGTATTTT. Amino acids: CSVEWASGRVPSSTDTQYF.

The CDR3 region has the DNA TGCAGCGCCACTAGCGGGAGTGGGAAGGAGCAGTACTTC. Its translation is CSATSGSGKEQYF. V is TRBV29-1 and J is TRBJ2-7; 11 bases are shared with TRBD2. V shed 7 bases and J 7 bases; nucleotides not matched to a gene: 9. Germline V gene lookup returns CDR1 SQVTM and CDR2 ANQGSEA. The CDR3 has 13 amino acids.

This chain uses TRBV7-9 with TRBJ2-7; the D is unclear. Germline V CDR1 and CDR2: SEHNR, FQNEAQ (reference sequence). Trimming removed 3 bases from V and 4 bases from J, with 16 bases in between. The CDR3 has 15 residues. CDR3 sequence reads: CASSFSGVIGYEQYF. The DNA of the CDR3 is TGTGCCAGCAGCTTTTCAGGCGTGATTGGTTACGAGCAGTACTTC.

The chain has TRBV12-5 and TRBJ2-3; 7 bases match TRBD1. V was pared by 2 bases and J by 2 bases, with 4 bases of the junction left unmatched. This CDR3 contains 15 residues. CDR1 and CDR2 (germline): LGHNT, FRNRAP. The DNA of the CDR3 is TGTGCTAGTGGTTTGTCAGGGACAGCCACAGATACGCAGTATTTT. Translated, it gives CASGLSGTATDTQYF. Variable domain in full (rest from reference TRBV12-5 and TRBJ2-3): DARVTQTPRHKVTEMGQEVTMRCQPILGHNTVFWYRQTMMQGLELLAYFRNRAPLDDSGMPKDRFSAEMPDATLATLKIQPSEPRDSAVYFCASGLSGTATDTQYFGPGTRLTVL.

The genes are TRBV23-1 and TRBJ1-2, with 7 bases identical to TRBD1. TRBV23-1 counts as an open reading frame of uncertain function. CDR3 length: 17 residues. Germline trimming cut 4 bases from V and 6 bases from J; bases unmatched to any gene: 17. CDR3 protein: CASSPLTPLRQGDGYTF. Here the CDR3 DNA reads TGCGCCAGCAGTCCCCTAACCCCACTTAGACAGGGTGATGGCTACACCTTC.

J is TRBJ2-7 and V is TRBV5-1, with 8 positions matching TRBD1. The J segment lost 5 bases and the V segment lost 1 base, leaving 5 bases of the junction unmatched. This CDR3 has 14 amino acids. Germline CDR1 and CDR2: SGHRS and YFSETQ. As DNA, the CDR3 is TGCGCCAGCAGCTTGAACAGGGGGGTCCACGAGCAGTACTTC. It encodes CASSLNRGVHEQYF.